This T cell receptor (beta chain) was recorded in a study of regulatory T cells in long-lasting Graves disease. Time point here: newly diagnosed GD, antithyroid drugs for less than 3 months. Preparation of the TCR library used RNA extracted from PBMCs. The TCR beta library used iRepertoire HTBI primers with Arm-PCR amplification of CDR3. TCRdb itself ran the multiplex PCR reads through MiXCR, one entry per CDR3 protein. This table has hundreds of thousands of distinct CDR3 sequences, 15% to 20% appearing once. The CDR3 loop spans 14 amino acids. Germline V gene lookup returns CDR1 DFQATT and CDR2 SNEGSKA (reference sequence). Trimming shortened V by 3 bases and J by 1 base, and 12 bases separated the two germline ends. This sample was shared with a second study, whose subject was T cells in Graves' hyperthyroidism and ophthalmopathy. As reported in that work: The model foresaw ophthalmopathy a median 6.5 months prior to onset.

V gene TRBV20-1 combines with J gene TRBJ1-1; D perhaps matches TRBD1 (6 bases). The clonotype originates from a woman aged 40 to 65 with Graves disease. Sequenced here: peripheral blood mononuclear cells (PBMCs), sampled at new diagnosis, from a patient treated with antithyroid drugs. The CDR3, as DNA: TGCAGTGCTAGCGGGGCCAGGGGGAACACTGAAGCTTTCTTT. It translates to CSASGARGNTEAFF.